A single sample gave rise to the 14 T cell receptor beta chains below, sequenced in a study of breast tumors, draining lymph nodes, adjacent tissues. Axillary draining lymph nodes of breast cancer patients supplied the node samples. From the multiplex PCR reads, TCRdb called clonotypes with MiXCR, one entry per CDR3 protein. Seen here are approximately 150,000 distinct CDR3 sequences, around 35% observed once, and the top ten hold about 3.7%. What was sequenced was axillary lymph node tissue. Receptors originate from a female donor with breast cancer. Some clones in this sample may be carry-over from other donors' samples.

This clonotype was recorded at least ten times. The chain is built from TRBV30 and TRBJ1-2, with 8 bases lining up with TRBD1. Trimming took 8 bases from V and 0 from J; bases not matched to a gene: 14. Germline V CDR1 and CDR2: GTSNPN, SVGIG (reference sequence). The CDR3 is 16 residues long. The CDR3 spells CALPPTGASTNYGYTF. DNA for the CDR3: TGTGCCCTCCCCCCGACAGGGGCCTCCACTAACTATGGCTACACCTTC.

This clonotype was detected ten times or more. The V call is TRBV6-5, the J call TRBJ1-6; D remains ambiguous. The CDR3 contains 16 residues. Trimming removed 6 bases at V and 2 bases at J, with 14 bases between. The germline gives CDR1 MNHEY, CDR2 SVGAGI. The CDR3 coding sequence is TGTGCCAGCAGCCCCCACGCTGAGCCCTATAATTCACCCCTCCACTTT. This encodes CASSPHAEPYNSPLHF.

As for this clonotype: With a much larger clone just one base away, this may be a read error. The chain has TRBV20-1 and TRBJ2-3, with TRBD2 matching 7 bases. V lost 2 bases, J lost 6 bases, and 11 bases stayed unmatched. This CDR3 region has 15 residues. The V gene's germline CDR1 is DFQATT and CDR2 SNEGSKA (reference sequence). Here the CDR3 reads CSARRASGPADTQYF. CDR3 bases: TGCAGTGCTAGAAGGGCTAGCGGACCAGCGGATACGCAGTATTTT.

This chain joins TRBV7-3 and TRBJ2-5, with D hard to call. The germline V and J ends were trimmed by 0 bases and 1 base, with 3 bases remaining between them. This CDR3 contains 13 residues. Germline V gene sequence: CDR1 SGHTA, CDR2 FQGTGA. CDR3 in DNA: TGTGCCAGCAGCTTAACGGTCCAAGAGACCCAGTACTTC. Its protein product is CASSLTVQETQYF.

The sample holds many counts of this clonotype. The chain employs TRBV7-9 and TRBJ2-7; no clear D. CDR3 length: 12 residues. Trimming shortened V by 5 bases and J by 10 bases, and 15 bases separated the two germline ends. The V gene's germline CDR1 is SEHNR and CDR2 FQNEAQ (reference sequence). The CDR3 DNA reads as TGTGCCAGCAGCCTACTGGACGGCAGTCAGTACTTC. This translates into CASSLLDGSQYF.

This clonotype was recorded many times. J is TRBJ1-3 and V is TRBV5-8; unclear D gene. This CDR3 comprises 13 residues. V lost 0 bases, J lost 6 bases, and 7 bases lay in between. Germline assignment: CDR1 SGHTS and CDR2 YDEGEE. The CDR3 sequence: CASSLGQENTIYF. CDR3 nucleotide sequence: TGTGCCAGCAGCTTGGGGCAAGAAAACACCATATATTTT.

This clonotype was seen repeatedly, ten times or more. The chain combines TRBV19 with TRBJ2-1; 9 nucleotides line up with TRBD1. The CDR3 is made up of 15 amino acids. Trimming took 8 bases from V and 9 from J; bases not matched to a gene: 14. The germline V gene encodes CDR1 LNHDA and CDR2 SQIVND (reference sequence). The CDR3 sequence: CASLKSGTGSVEQFF. Written as DNA, the CDR3 is TGTGCCAGTCTTAAGTCGGGGACAGGGTCGGTTGAGCAGTTCTTC.

V usage is TRBV20-1 and J usage is TRBJ2-1; 9 bases are shared with TRBD2. The V and J ends lost 0 bases and 9 bases, in that order; junction bases with no gene match: 15. In germline, CDR1 is DFQATT, CDR2 SNEGSKA (reference sequence). CDR3 length: 17 residues. Written as DNA, the CDR3 is TGCAGTGCTAGAGATTTCGGTGGCGGGAGGGCCCTTGGTGAGCAGTTCTTC. Protein sequence: CSARDFGGGRALGEQFF.

The CDR3 region is CASSYSAAINQPQHF. In nucleotides, the CDR3 is TGTGCCAGCAGTTACTCGGCGGCGATAAATCAGCCCCAGCATTTT. The chain uses TRBV6-6 and TRBJ1-5; no definite D call. Trimming removed 0 bases from V and 4 bases from J, with 10 bases in between. Germline lookup yields CDR1 MNHNY and CDR2 SVGAGI (reference sequence). The CDR3 loop spans 15 amino acids.

This clonotype appeared many times. The chain recombines TRBV7-9 with TRBJ1-4; no definite D call. The germline V gene has CDR1 SEHNR and CDR2 FQNEAQ (reference sequence). V was cut by 1 base and J by 4 bases, with 7 bases left in between. The CDR3 is made up of 14 amino acids. The DNA of the CDR3 is TGTGCCAGCAGCTTAGGCCGTTATAATGAAAAACTGTTTTTT. Its protein product is CASSLGRYNEKLFF.

This clonotype came up many times. The J gene is TRBJ2-1, the V gene TRBV19; D not resolved. The CDR3 extends over 15 amino acids. Per the germline V gene, CDR1 is LNHDA and CDR2 is SQIVND (reference sequence). The V gene lost 6 bases and the J gene lost 12 bases, with 24 bases spanning the gap. In DNA form, the CDR3 reads TGTGCCAGTAGCCCCGGACGTAGTTCTTTCGGTGGGCAGTTCTTC. Its protein product is CASSPGRSSFGGQFF.

Only one count was recorded for this clonotype. The chain has TRBV7-2 and TRBJ1-4; 9 nucleotides match TRBD1. The CDR3 spans 17 residues. Looked up from germline, CDR1 is SGHTA and CDR2 is FQGNSA. The J segment lost 3 bases and the V segment lost 1 base, leaving 6 bases of the junction unmatched. The CDR3 DNA reads as TGTGCCAGCAGCTTAGGAGAACAGGGGGCTGCTAATGAAAAACTGTTTTTT. This sequence encodes CASSLGEQGAANEKLFF.

This clonotype was detected ten times or more. The V call is TRBV7-8, the J call TRBJ1-5; D is perhaps TRBD1 (6 bases). The CDR3 extends over 12 amino acids. Deletions cut 6 bases from V and 5 bases from J, with 8 bases between. Germline CDR1 and CDR2: SGHVS and FQNEAQ. DNA of the CDR3: TGTGCCAGCAGGAGGGGGGATCAGCCCCAGCATTTT. Translation gives CASRRGDQPQHF.

This clonotype occurred many times. This chain uses TRBV20-1 with TRBJ1-2; tentative D call: TRBD1 (6 bases). The ends were cut back, 5 bases at V and 3 bases at J, with 19 bases in the middle. Germline V lookup: CDR1 DFQATT, CDR2 SNEGSKA (reference sequence). This CDR3 is 15 amino acids long. The CDR3 region is CSARGGGGLDYGYTF. For the CDR3, the DNA is TGCAGTGCTCGTGGGGGGGGGGGGCTTGACTATGGCTACACCTTC.